A single sample is the source of the 26 T cell receptor beta chains below, sequenced in a study of beta chain features in type 1 diabetes. Expressed TCRB transcripts got sequenced, as all isolated RNA was reverse transcribed. Assay: immunoSEQ multiplex PCR; the TCRdb copy retains only in-frame clones and omits some. This sample has roughly 130,000 clones, with about 8.7% found just once. Input material: central memory CD4+ T cells from blood. Receptors originate from a young man in good health.

This clone was observed a few times. The chain uses TRBV7-2 and TRBJ2-7, with 9 nucleotides matching TRBD2. The J segment lost 2 bases and the V segment lost 2 bases, leaving 4 bases of the junction unmatched. Germline V gene lookup returns CDR1 SGHTA and CDR2 FQGNSA. The CDR3 is 15 amino acids. The DNA for the CDR3 is TGTGCCAGCAGCTTACAGGCTAGCGGGGCCTACGAGCAGTACTTC. This codes for CASSLQASGAYEQYF.

This clone was counted between two and nine times. J is TRBJ1-2 and V is TRBV5-1; the D gene is possibly TRBD1 (6 bases). This CDR3 contains 14 residues. CDR1 and CDR2 (germline): SGHRS, YFSETQ. V shed 3 bases and J shed 8 bases, with 17 bases lying between them. The CDR3 is CASSSGQASEGYTF. The DNA for the CDR3 is TGCGCCAGCAGCTCGGGACAAGCTTCCGAAGGCTACACCTTC.

V gene TRBV7-9 combines with J gene TRBJ2-3; 8 positions agree with TRBD2. This CDR3 is 14 amino acids long. The germline CDR1 and CDR2 sequences are SEHNR and FQNEAQ (reference sequence). Trimming at V came to 5 bases and at J to 5 bases, leaving 6 bases not matched to a gene. The CDR3, as DNA: TGTGCCAGCAGCCCGAGCGGGGGAGGAGATACGCAGTATTTT. This codes for CASSPSGGGDTQYF.

The chain combines TRBV6-1 with TRBJ2-5; TRBD1 aligns across 10 bases. This CDR3 is 14 amino acids long. Germline CDR1 is MNHNS and CDR2 is SASEGT. Unmatched junction bases numbered 6, after V lost 6 bases and J lost 5 bases. As DNA, the CDR3 is TGTGCCAGCAGCAAAGACAGGGGGCAGGAGACCCAGTACTTC. It specifies CASSKDRGQETQYF.

The rearrangement uses TRBV7-3 and TRBJ1-6; TRBD1 is a possible D gene (5 bases). Per the germline V gene, CDR1 is SGHTA and CDR2 is FQGTGA. The length of the CDR3 is 13 residues. The V gene lost 0 bases and the J gene lost 10 bases, with 7 bases spanning the gap. The CDR3 here is CASSLTQGSPLHF. DNA for the CDR3: TGTGCCAGCAGCTTAACCCAGGGATCACCCCTCCACTTT.

The rearrangement links TRBV6-1 to TRBJ2-7, with D perhaps matching TRBD1 (5 bases). Trimming took 4 bases from V and 0 from J, leaving 19 bases between them. The CDR3 length is 17 residues. Looked up from germline, CDR1 is MNHNS and CDR2 is SASEGT. The CDR3 DNA follows: TGTGCCAGCAGTGGGGGTTCCCGAGTTGACAGCTCCTACGAGCAGTACTTC. It yields the protein CASSGGSRVDSSYEQYF.

The chain joins TRBV6-5 to TRBJ1-5, with 9 bases matching TRBD1. V shed 6 bases and J 1 base; nucleotides not matched to a gene: 4. This CDR3 contains 15 residues. Germline V gene data show CDR1 as MNHEY and CDR2 as SVGAGI. CDR3 DNA sequence: TGTGCCAGCAGGACGGGACAGGGCAGCAATCAGCCCCAGCATTTT. Translated, it gives CASRTGQGSNQPQHF.

The CDR3 protein is CASSHGTGNSPLHF. Here the CDR3 DNA reads TGCGCCAGCAGCCATGGGACAGGCAATTCACCCCTCCACTTT. The chain carries TRBV4-3 and TRBJ1-6; 8 nucleotides match TRBD1. The CDR3 covers 14 residues. Germline assignment: CDR1 LGHNA and CDR2 YSLEER. Trimming took 3 bases from V and 7 from J; bases not matched to a gene: 2.

This clone was found a few times. The chain employs TRBV27 and TRBJ1-5; D possibly corresponds to TRBD1 (5 bases). V lost 0 bases to trimming and J lost 2 bases, with 11 bases between them. This CDR3 has 16 amino acids. Germline CDR1 and CDR2: MNHEY and SMNVEV (reference sequence). The CDR3 sequence: CASSLSQGLGNQPQHF. In nucleotides, the CDR3 is TGTGCCAGCAGTTTATCGCAGGGCTTGGGCAATCAGCCCCAGCATTTT.

The V and J genes are TRBV2 and TRBJ2-3, with 9 bases lining up with TRBD1. Germline V CDR1 and CDR2: SNHLY, FYNNEI. The trim removed 3 bases at V and 0 bases at J, leaving 4 bases unmatched. The CDR3 runs 16 residues. In DNA form, the CDR3 reads TGTGCCAGCAGTGATTCCGACAGGGGGAGCACAGATACGCAGTATTTT. This codes for CASSDSDRGSTDTQYF.

V and J are TRBV5-1 and TRBJ2-1; a possible D gene is TRBD2 (6 bases). Trimming took 4 bases from V and 7 from J, leaving 21 bases between them. This CDR3 contains 16 residues. Germline CDR1 reads SGHRS; CDR2 reads YFSETQ. The CDR3 DNA sequence: TGCGCCAGCAGCGCGTTACTAGCCCACCCGGGGAATGAGCAGTTCTTC. This gives the protein CASSALLAHPGNEQFF.

This clone was recorded a few times. Here the CDR3 reads CASSQGKTGVPYEQYF. The CDR3 region has the DNA TGTGCCAGCAGCCAAGGGAAGACAGGGGTCCCCTACGAGCAGTACTTC. The J gene is TRBJ2-7, the V gene TRBV28; 8 bases line up with TRBD1. Trimming removed 6 bases from V and 2 bases from J; junction bases left unmatched: 12. Germline V gives CDR1 MDHEN, CDR2 SYDVKM. The CDR3 is 16 residues long. Full variable domain (outside the CDR3, taken from reference TRBV28 and TRBJ2-7): DVKVTQSSRYLVKRTGEKVFLECVQDMDHENMFWYRQDPGLGLRLIYFSYDVKMKEKGDIPEGYSVSREKKERFSLILESASTNQTSMYLCASSQGKTGVPYEQYFGPGTRLTVT.

This clone showed up just a few times. This chain links TRBV27 with TRBJ2-3; 8 nucleotides agree with TRBD2. The CDR3 contains 15 residues. Losses at the gene ends were 3 bases for V and 3 bases for J; bases not matched to a gene: 5. CDR1 MNHEY and CDR2 SMNVEV come from the germline V gene (reference sequence). CDR3 sequence reads: CASSFSGGGTDTQYF. Here the CDR3 DNA reads TGTGCCAGCAGTTTCTCGGGCGGGGGGACAGATACGCAGTATTTT.

The V gene is TRBV7-7, the J gene TRBJ2-1; 11 bases align to TRBD2. From germline, CDR1 is SSHAT and CDR2 FNYEAQ (reference sequence). The J segment lost 7 bases and the V segment lost 5 bases, leaving 4 bases of the junction unmatched. The CDR3 extends over 14 amino acids. The CDR3 DNA reads TGTGCCAGCAGCAAGACTAGCGGGGTGAATGAGCAGTTCTTC. It encodes CASSKTSGVNEQFF.

V and J are TRBV18 and TRBJ2-7; 10 positions match TRBD1. The CDR3 loop spans 15 amino acids. The germline V gene encodes CDR1 KGHSH and CDR2 LQKENI. Unmatched junction bases numbered 7, after V lost 5 bases and J lost 3 bases. The CDR3 DNA reads TGTGCCAGCTCAAGAGCCGGGACAGGGGACTACGAGCAGTACTTC. Amino acid sequence: CASSRAGTGDYEQYF. Full variable domain (missing parts from reference TRBV18 and TRBJ2-7): NAGVMQNPRHLVRRRGQEARLRCSPMKGHSHVYWYRQLPEEGLKFMVYLQKENIIDESGMPKERFSAEFPKEGPSILRIQQVVRGDSAAYFCASSRAGTGDYEQYFGPGTRLTVT.

As regards this clone: Within the sample, other DNA sequences also encode this same CDR3. V gene TRBV11-2 combines with J gene TRBJ2-5; 10 bases line up with TRBD2. This CDR3 comprises 14 residues. V was clipped by 1 base and J by 5 bases; unmatched bases: 1. Germline V gene data show CDR1 as SGHAT and CDR2 as FQNNGV. This CDR3 is CASSLGSGGETQYF. The CDR3 bases are TGTGCCAGCAGCTTAGGTAGCGGGGGGGAGACCCAGTACTTC.

This clone was found a few times. The chain is built from TRBV5-1 and TRBJ2-7; 13 bases fit TRBD2. The CDR3 runs to 16 residues. The V gene end was trimmed by 4 bases and the J gene end by 0 bases; junction bases not matched to a gene: 4. The germline gives CDR1 SGHRS, CDR2 YFSETQ. The CDR3 here is CASSMGTSGASYEQYF. CDR3 bases: TGCGCCAGCAGCATGGGGACTAGCGGGGCCTCCTACGAGCAGTACTTC.

The V call is TRBV18, the J call TRBJ2-7; TRBD1 is a possible D gene (6 bases). Germline assignment: CDR1 KGHSH and CDR2 LQKENI. CDR3 length equals 13 residues. The V gene lost 5 bases and the J gene lost 2 bases, with 10 bases spanning the gap. This CDR3 reads CASSTQGTYEQYF. CDR3 DNA: TGTGCCAGCTCAACTCAGGGGACCTACGAGCAGTACTTC.

This clone was detected only a few times. The chain employs TRBV5-8 and TRBJ1-1; D is possibly TRBD1 (5 bases). This CDR3 contains 13 residues. The V end was cut by 9 bases, the J end by 3 bases, with 15 bases between. CDR1 is SGHTS, CDR2 YDEGEE, per germline. This CDR3 is CAIPQGRDTEAFF. The CDR3 DNA follows: TGTGCCATTCCTCAGGGCAGAGACACTGAAGCTTTCTTT.

J is TRBJ2-1 and V is TRBV2; TRBD2 aligns across 12 bases. Germline loops: CDR1 SNHLY, CDR2 FYNNEI. The V segment lost 9 bases and the J segment 6 bases; nucleotides outside the gene matches: 6. This CDR3 spans 14 amino acids. CDR3 sequence (DNA): TGTGCCAGTAGACCTAGCGGGGGGGGCAATGAGCAGTTCTTC. It is translated as CASRPSGGGNEQFF.

A few counts support this clone. The chain joins TRBV9 to TRBJ2-1; 12 bases match TRBD2. The CDR3 covers 16 residues. Germline V lookup: CDR1 SGDLS, CDR2 YYNGEE. The trim removed 0 bases at V and 7 bases at J, leaving 5 bases unmatched. Written as DNA, the CDR3 is TGTGCCAGCAGCGTAGGTGGGACTAGCGGGCCAAATGAGCAGTTCTTC. Its translation: CASSVGGTSGPNEQFF. The variable domain in full, completed from reference TRBV9 and TRBJ2-1, reads DSGVTQTPKHLITATGQRVTLRCSPRSGDLSVYWYQQSLDQGLQFLIQYYNGEERAKGNILERFSAQQFPDLHSELNLSSLELGDSALYFCASSVGGTSGPNEQFFGPGTRLTVL.

This clone was recorded a few times. The genes are TRBV6-5 and TRBJ2-1, with D perhaps matching TRBD2 (7 bases). V lost 4 bases and J lost 3, with 10 bases in between. Germline V lookup: CDR1 MNHEY, CDR2 SVGAGI. The CDR3 runs to 14 residues. The CDR3 sequence is CASSSRGGYNEQFF. The DNA for the CDR3 is TGTGCCAGCAGTTCTAGGGGGGGCTACAATGAGCAGTTCTTC.

V is TRBV2 and J is TRBJ1-2; 11 bases agree with TRBD1. The V gene end was trimmed by 7 bases and the J gene end by 4 bases; junction bases not matched to a gene: 8. From germline, CDR1 is SNHLY and CDR2 FYNNEI. This CDR3 comprises 15 residues. The CDR3 nucleotides read TGTGCCAGCACCGACAAGGGACAGGGGGGCTATGGCTACACCTTC. Protein sequence: CASTDKGQGGYGYTF.

The rearrangement uses TRBV7-2 and TRBJ1-6, with D possibly TRBD1 on 6 matching bases. Germline values: CDR1 SGHTA, CDR2 FQGNSA. V was pared by 6 bases and J by 8 bases, with 17 bases between. This CDR3 has 15 amino acids. This chain's CDR3 is CASRGGQGRHSPLHF. The CDR3 DNA is TGTGCCAGCAGGGGCGGGCAGGGGAGACATTCACCCCTCCACTTT.

This clone showed up just a few times. The chain carries TRBV7-2 and TRBJ2-7, with D maybe TRBD1 (5 bases). Germline CDR1 is SGHTA and CDR2 is FQGNSA. Trimming took off 2 bases at V and 0 bases at J, with 20 bases between the two ends. This CDR3 comprises 18 residues. The CDR3 sequence is CASSLKSQGILFSYEQYF. In DNA form, the CDR3 reads TGTGCCAGCAGCTTAAAGTCTCAGGGAATTTTATTCTCCTACGAGCAGTACTTC.

The chain couples TRBV5-1 to TRBJ2-3, with 14 bases identical to TRBD2. Germline V gene lookup returns CDR1 SGHRS and CDR2 YFSETQ. This CDR3 has 19 residues. Unmatched junction bases numbered 11, after V lost 0 bases and J lost 5 bases. The CDR3 coding sequence is TGCGCCAGCAGCTTGGTGGGACCGACTAGCGGGGGGGCGGAAGATACGCAGTATTTT. As protein: CASSLVGPTSGGAEDTQYF.